This T cell receptor beta chain is from a study of graft-versus-host responses after intestinal transplantation. Study background: Multivisceral, liver-intestinal, or isolated intestinal grafts went to recipients. All recipients were given anti-thymocyte globulin induction, and tacrolimus and steroids were then administered for three to four years.

V shed 5 bases and J shed 2 bases, with 9 bases lying between them. Germline V gene data show CDR1 as MGHRA and CDR2 as YSYEKL. This CDR3 has 13 residues. With regard to this clone: The antigen is undetermined.

Sequencing used immunoSEQ multiplex PCR; TCRdb keeps in-frame clones, though not all of them. The data hold about 57,000 clones, with around 90% observed a single time. The study's findings and limits: Early HvG declines after transplant were associated with peak circulating GvH clone levels. GvH clones occurred in recipient marrow; some first appeared in ileum or blood.

The sequence derives from a human patient who received an intestinal transplant, so some T cells may come from the graft donor. The J gene is TRBJ2-5, the V gene TRBV4-1; unclear D gene. Sequences were derived from PBMCs, sampled 26 days after transplant. The CDR3 reads CASSRVVQETQYF. The CDR3 nucleotides are TGCGCCAGCAGCAGAGTGGTACAAGAGACCCAGTACTTC.